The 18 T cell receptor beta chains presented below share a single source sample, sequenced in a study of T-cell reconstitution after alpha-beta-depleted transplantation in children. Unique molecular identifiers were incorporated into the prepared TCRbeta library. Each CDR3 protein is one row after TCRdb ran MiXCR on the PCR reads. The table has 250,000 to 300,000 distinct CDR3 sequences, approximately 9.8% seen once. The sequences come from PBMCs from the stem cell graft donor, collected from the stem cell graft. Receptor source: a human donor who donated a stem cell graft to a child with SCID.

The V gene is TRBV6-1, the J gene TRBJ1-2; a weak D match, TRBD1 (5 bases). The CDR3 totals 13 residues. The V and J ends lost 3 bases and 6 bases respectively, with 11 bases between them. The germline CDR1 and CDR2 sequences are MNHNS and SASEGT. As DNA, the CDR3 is TGTGCCAGCAGTGAGACAGTTTCAGATGGCTACACCTTC. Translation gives CASSETVSDGYTF.

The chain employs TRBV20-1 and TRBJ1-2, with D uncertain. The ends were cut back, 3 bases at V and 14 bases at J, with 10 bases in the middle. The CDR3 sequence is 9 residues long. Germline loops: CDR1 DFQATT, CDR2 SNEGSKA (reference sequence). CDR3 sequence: CSASRANTF. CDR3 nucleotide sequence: TGCAGTGCTAGTCGTGCCAATACCTTC.

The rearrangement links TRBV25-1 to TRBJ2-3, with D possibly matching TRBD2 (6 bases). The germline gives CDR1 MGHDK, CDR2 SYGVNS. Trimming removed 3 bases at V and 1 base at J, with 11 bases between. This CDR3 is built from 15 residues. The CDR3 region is CASSDGWGGTDTQYF. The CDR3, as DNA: TGTGCCAGCAGTGATGGGTGGGGGGGCACAGATACGCAGTATTTT.

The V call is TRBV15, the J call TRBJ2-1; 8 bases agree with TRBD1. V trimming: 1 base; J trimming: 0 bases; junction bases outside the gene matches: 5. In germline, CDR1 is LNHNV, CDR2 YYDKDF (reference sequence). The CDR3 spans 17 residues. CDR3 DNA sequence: TGTGCCACCAGCAGAGGAGATACAGGGGGCTCCTACAATGAGCAGTTCTTC. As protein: CATSRGDTGGSYNEQFF.

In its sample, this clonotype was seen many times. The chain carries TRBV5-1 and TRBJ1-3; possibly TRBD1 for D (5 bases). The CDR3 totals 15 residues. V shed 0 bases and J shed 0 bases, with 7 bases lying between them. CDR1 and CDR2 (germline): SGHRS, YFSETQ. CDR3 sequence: CASSLGQTSGNTIYF. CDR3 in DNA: TGCGCCAGCAGCTTGGGACAGACCTCTGGAAACACCATATATTTT.

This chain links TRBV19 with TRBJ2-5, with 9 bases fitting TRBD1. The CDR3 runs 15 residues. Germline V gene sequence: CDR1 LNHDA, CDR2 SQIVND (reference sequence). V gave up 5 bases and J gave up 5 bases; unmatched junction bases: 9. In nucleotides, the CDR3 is TGTGCCAGTAGTCTAATGGGACAGGGAGGGGAGACCCAGTACTTC. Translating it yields CASSLMGQGGETQYF.

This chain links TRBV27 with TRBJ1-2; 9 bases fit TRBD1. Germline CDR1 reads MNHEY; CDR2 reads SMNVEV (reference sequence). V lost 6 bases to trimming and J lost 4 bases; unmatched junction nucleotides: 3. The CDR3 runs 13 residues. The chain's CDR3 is CASRGGQGYGYTF. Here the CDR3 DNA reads TGTGCCAGCAGGGGGGGACAGGGCTATGGCTACACCTTC.

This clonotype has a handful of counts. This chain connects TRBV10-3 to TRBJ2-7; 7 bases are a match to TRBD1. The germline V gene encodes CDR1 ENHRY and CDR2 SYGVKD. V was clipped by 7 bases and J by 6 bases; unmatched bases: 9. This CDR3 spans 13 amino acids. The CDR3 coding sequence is TGTGCCATCATCACGACAGGGTCTGGCGAGCAGTACTTC. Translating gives CAIITTGSGEQYF.

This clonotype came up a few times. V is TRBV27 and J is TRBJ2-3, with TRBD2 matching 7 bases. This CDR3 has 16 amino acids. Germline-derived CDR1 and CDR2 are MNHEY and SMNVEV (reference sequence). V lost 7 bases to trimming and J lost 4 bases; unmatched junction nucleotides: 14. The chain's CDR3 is CASNALSGSGADTQYF. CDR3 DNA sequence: TGTGCCAGCAACGCCCTTAGCGGGTCAGGCGCAGATACGCAGTATTTT.

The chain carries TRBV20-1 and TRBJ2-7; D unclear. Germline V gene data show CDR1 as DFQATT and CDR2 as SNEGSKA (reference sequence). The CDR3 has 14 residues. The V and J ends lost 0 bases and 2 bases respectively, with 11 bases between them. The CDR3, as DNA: TGCAGTGCTAGAGAGAAAGACACGCCCTACGAGCAGTACTTC. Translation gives CSAREKDTPYEQYF.

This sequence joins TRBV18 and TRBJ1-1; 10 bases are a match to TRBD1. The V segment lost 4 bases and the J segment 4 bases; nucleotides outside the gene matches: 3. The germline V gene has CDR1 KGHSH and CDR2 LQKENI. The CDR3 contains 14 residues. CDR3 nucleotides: TGTGCCAGCTCACAAAGACAGGGGGCCACTGAAGCTTTCTTT. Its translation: CASSQRQGATEAFF.

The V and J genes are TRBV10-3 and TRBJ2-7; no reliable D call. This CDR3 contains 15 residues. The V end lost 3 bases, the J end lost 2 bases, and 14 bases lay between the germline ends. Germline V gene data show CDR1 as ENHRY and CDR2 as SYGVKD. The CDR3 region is CAISDGSGSTYEQYF. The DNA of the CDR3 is TGTGCCATCAGTGATGGGTCGGGCTCGACCTACGAGCAGTACTTC.

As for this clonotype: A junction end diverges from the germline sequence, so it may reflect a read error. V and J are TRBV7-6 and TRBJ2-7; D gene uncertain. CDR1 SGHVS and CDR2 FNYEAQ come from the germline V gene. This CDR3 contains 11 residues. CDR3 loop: CDSSSSYEQYF. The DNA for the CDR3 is TGTGACAGCAGCTCCTCCTACGAGCAGTACTTC.

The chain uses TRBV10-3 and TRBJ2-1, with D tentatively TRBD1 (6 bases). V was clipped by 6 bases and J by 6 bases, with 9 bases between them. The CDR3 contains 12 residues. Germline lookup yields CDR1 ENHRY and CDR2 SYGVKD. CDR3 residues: CAIRGQTNEQFF. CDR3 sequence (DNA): TGTGCCATCAGAGGACAGACCAATGAGCAGTTCTTC.

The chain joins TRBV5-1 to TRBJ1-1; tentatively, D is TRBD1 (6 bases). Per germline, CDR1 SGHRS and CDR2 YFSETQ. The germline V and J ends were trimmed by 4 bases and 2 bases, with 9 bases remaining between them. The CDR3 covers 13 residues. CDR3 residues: CASSAGTNTEAFF. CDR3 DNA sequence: TGCGCCAGCAGCGCCGGGACAAACACTGAAGCTTTCTTT.

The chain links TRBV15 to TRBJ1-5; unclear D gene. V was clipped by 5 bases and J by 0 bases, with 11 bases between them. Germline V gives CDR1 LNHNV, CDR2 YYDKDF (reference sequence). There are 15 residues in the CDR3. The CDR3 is CATSADRASNQPQHF. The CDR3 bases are TGTGCCACCAGCGCTGATCGGGCTAGCAATCAGCCCCAGCATTTT. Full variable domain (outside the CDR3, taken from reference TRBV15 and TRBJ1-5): DAMVIQNPRYQVTQFGKPVTLSCSQTLNHNVMYWYQQKSSQAPKLLFHYYDKDFNNEADTPDNFQSRRPNTSFCFLDIRSPGLGDTAMYLCATSADRASNQPQHFGDGTRLSIL.

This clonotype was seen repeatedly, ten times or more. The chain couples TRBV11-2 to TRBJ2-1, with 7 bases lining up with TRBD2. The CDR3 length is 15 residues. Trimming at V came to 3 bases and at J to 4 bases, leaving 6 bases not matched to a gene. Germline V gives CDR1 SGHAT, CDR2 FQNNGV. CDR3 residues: CASSFGGGLYNEQFF. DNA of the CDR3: TGTGCCAGCAGCTTTGGCGGGGGTTTGTACAATGAGCAGTTCTTC.

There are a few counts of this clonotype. As DNA, the CDR3 is TGTGCCAGCTCACCAGTGGGGCTCGAGCAGTACTTC. Its protein is CASSPVGLEQYF. This rearrangement joins TRBV18 to TRBJ2-7; tentatively, D is TRBD1 (5 bases). Deletions cut 2 bases from V and 6 bases from J, with 8 bases between. The CDR3 totals 12 residues. CDR1 and CDR2 (germline): KGHSH, LQKENI.